This T cell receptor beta chain came from a study of blood T cells in healthy people across ages. The authors ran a second PCR of about 6 to 11 cycles using a sample-barcoded 5' primer and a J-beta primer mix. Tagging of each cDNA molecule was performed by a template-switch adaptor with 12 random nucleotides. TCRdb ran MiXCR on the 5' RACE reads and lists one entry per CDR3 protein. The sample records 1 million or so distinct CDR3 sequences, 35% to 50% being singletons. The CDR3 covers 15 residues. With V trimmed by 4 bases and J by 1 base, 7 bases remained unmatched. From germline, CDR1 is SEHNR and CDR2 FQNEAQ (reference sequence).

The sequenced material came from blood. J is TRBJ2-7 and V is TRBV7-9; 7 nucleotides match TRBD1. The receptor comes from a woman in her sixties in good health. This chain's CDR3 is CASSSPSRGSYEQYF. CDR3 DNA: TGTGCCAGCAGCTCGCCCAGCAGGGGGTCCTACGAGCAGTACTTC.